This T cell receptor beta chain comes out of a study of regulatory T cells in long-lasting Graves disease. As for the study in general: Over 5 years of antithyroid drugs with positive TSH receptor antibodies was taken to mean persistent Graves' disease. Study findings and constraints: Persistent disease exhibited a predilection for TRBV28, TRBJ1-2 and TRBJ2-5.

This clonotype was counted a few times. Its antigen is unidentified. Time point described: persistent/refractory GD, antithyroid drugs over 5 years with positive TRAb. Construction of the TCR library relied on RNA isolated from PBMCs. Diagnosing Graves' disease relied on the American Thyroid Association guidelines. A peripheral blood sample, roughly 8.5 milliliters in volume, was drawn into EDTA tubes. The V gene's germline CDR1 is LGHDT and CDR2 YNNKEL (reference sequence). The J segment lost 7 bases and the V segment lost 5 bases, leaving 14 bases of the junction unmatched. The CDR3 runs 17 residues. The authors built TCR beta libraries using iRepertoire HTBI primers and Arm-PCR of CDR3 regions. TCRdb re-analysed the multiplex PCR reads in MiXCR, keeping a single row per CDR3 protein. Of almost 350,000 distinct CDR3 sequences in the sample, about 18% were seen once.

Material: peripheral blood mononuclear cells (PBMCs), obtained when the disease was refractory, from a patient treated with antithyroid drugs. The source is a female donor with Graves disease. The gene calls are TRBV3-1 and TRBJ2-1; 10 bases align to TRBD1. CDR3 amino acids: CASSDSRTGTGDNEQFF. CDR3 bases: TGTGCCAGCAGCGACTCTAGAACCGGGACAGGGGATAATGAGCAGTTCTTC.